A selection of T cell receptor beta chains follows, all from one sample in a study of OX40 agonist ivuxolimab in advanced cancers. Some clones are missing from TCRdb's copy, which holds only in-frame ones; the method was immunoSEQ multiplex PCR. The sample lists under 65,000 clones, approximately 90% occurring once. Here the sequenced sample was CD4+ or CD8+ T cells sorted from blood, taken in a trial of the OX40 agonist ivuxolimab. The receptors were gathered from an adult with an advanced solid tumor such as melanoma, head and neck, liver or kidney cancer. Each CDR3 is given with its conserved first and last residue. A D gene is named only where the DNA matches it firmly. The size field is filled for only some rows; it gives once, few, many or a size class.

TRBD1	TRBV2	NA	TRBJ2-5	TGTGCCAGCAGTGGTCGGGACAGCCAAGAGACCCAGTACTTC	CASSGRDSQETQYF
NA	TRBV7-3	NA	TRBJ2-2	TGTGCCAGCAGCTTGAGAGCAGGGGCCGGGGAGCTGTTTTTT	CASSLRAGAGELFF
NA	TRBV5-6	NA	TRBJ2-7	TGTGCCAGCAGCTTGGGCCTGTGGGGGATCGAGCAGTACTTC	CASSLGLWGIEQYF
NA	TRBV12-2	few	TRBJ1-6	TGTGCAAGTCGCTCGCCGGGACAGGGGCTATGTTCACCCCTCCACTTT	CASRSPGQGLCSPLHF
TRBD1	TRBV7-9	NA	TRBJ1-1	TGTGCCAGCAGCCTGCGGGGACAGGGGAACACTGAAGCTTTCTTT	CASSLRGQGNTEAFF
TRBD1	TRBV2	NA	TRBJ1-1	TGTGCCAGCAAGTCGTCGACAGGGGGTAGTAACACTGAAGCTTTCTTT	CASKSSTGGSNTEAFF
TRBD1	TRBV7-2	NA	TRBJ1-2	TGTGCCAGCAGCTCCAACGTCCCGGGACAGACCGCTTTTAACTATGGCTACACCTTC	CASSSNVPGQTAFNYGYTF
TRBD1	TRBV10-2	NA	TRBJ2-4	TGCGCCAGCAGTGAGTCTGGGACAGTACTAGCCAAAAACATTCAGTACTTC	CASSESGTVLAKNIQYF
NA	TRBV6-5	NA	TRBJ2-3	TGTGCCAGCAGTTACAAGGACAGAGTCACAGATACGCAGTATTTT	CASSYKDRVTDTQYF
TRBD1	TRBV5-1	NA	TRBJ1-1	TGCGCCAGCAGCTTGGAAGGACAGGGTAGGAACACTGAAGCTTTCTTT	CASSLEGQGRNTEAFF
NA	TRBV5-1	NA	TRBJ2-5	TGCGCCAGCAGCCCGGGACCCCAAGAGACCCAGTACTTC	CASSPGPQETQYF
NA	TRBV19	NA	TRBJ2-7	TGTGCCAGTAGCCAATATACAGGATTTCCCTACGAGCAGTACTTC	CASSQYTGFPYEQYF
TRBD1	TRBV5-8	NA	TRBJ2-5	TGTGCCAGCAGTTCAGACAGGGGTTTGCAAGAGACCCAGTACTTC	CASSSDRGLQETQYF
NA	TRBV2	NA	TRBJ1-5	TGTGCCAGCAGTGAATCGGGGGGACACAATCAGCCCCAGCATTTT	CASSESGGHNQPQHF
NA	TRBV11-2	NA	TRBJ1-4	TGTGCCAGCAGCTTAGATGCTAATGAAAAACTGTTTTTT	CASSLDANEKLFF
TRBD2	TRBV27	few	TRBJ2-1	TGTGCCAGCAGTTCGTTCGGGGGGATTAAAAAGTATGAGCAGTTCTTC	CASSSFGGIKKYEQFF
NA	TRBV7-2	NA	TRBJ1-5	TGTGCCAGCAGCTTAGATGGGACGGAGCCCCAGCATTTT	CASSLDGTEPQHF
NA	TRBV18	NA	TRBJ1-1	TGTGCCAGCTCACCACTTTCGGGGGAAGCTTTCTTT	CASSPLSGEAFF
TRBD1	TRBV19	NA	TRBJ2-7	TGTGCCAGTAGTACCCCTGGACAGGGTACCTACGAGCAGTACTTC	CASSTPGQGTYEQYF
NA	TRBV5-6	once	TRBJ2-1	TGTGCCAGCAGCTTGGAGCCTCGACTAGGGGGTGAGCAGTTCTTC	CASSLEPRLGGEQFF
NA	TRBV6-1	few	TRBJ1-6	TGTGCCACCTATAGGGAGGTTGGGTCACCCCTCCACTTT	CATYREVGSPLHF
TRBD1	TRBV5-1	NA	TRBJ1-6	TGCGCCAGCAGCTCGAACTGGGACAGGGTCAATTCACCCCTCCACTTT	CASSSNWDRVNSPLHF
TRBD1	TRBV5-1	once	TRBJ1-2	TGCGCCAGCAGCCCCGACAGGGGGCCTGGCTACACCTTC	CASSPDRGPGYTF
TRBD1	TRBV10-2	NA	TRBJ1-1	TGCGCCAGTACCGGGACAGACATCACTGAAGCTTTCTTT	CASTGTDITEAFF
NA	TRBV2	NA	TRBJ1-2	TGTGCCAGCAGGCAGGGTAACTATGGCTACACCTTC	CASRQGNYGYTF
NA	TRBV19	NA	TRBJ2-2	TGTGCCAGTAGTAGACTGATGGGGGGGCCCTCCGGGGAGCTGTTTTTT	CASSRLMGGPSGELFF
NA	TRBV6-1	NA	TRBJ2-5	TGTGCCAGCAGTGGCCATATCCGGGACATCTCCGAAGAGACCCAGTACTTC	CASSGHIRDISEETQYF
NA	TRBV7-8	NA	TRBJ2-6	TGTGCCAGCAGCTCCTCCGGGCAAGGGGCCAACGTCCTGACTTTC	CASSSSGQGANVLTF
NA	TRBV11-2	NA	TRBJ2-3	TGTGCCAGCAGCCCACCCGCAGGAGATTCAGATACGCAGTATTTT	CASSPPAGDSDTQYF
NA	TRBV6-6	NA	TRBJ2-7	TGTGCCAGCAGTCCAGACAGGATTGGAGCGCAGTACTTC	CASSPDRIGAQYF
NA	TRBV7-2	NA	TRBJ1-1	TGTGCCAGCAGCTTAGAACCCTCCAGGACGGTTAGTGAAGCTTTCTTT	CASSLEPSRTVSEAFF
NA	TRBV18	NA	TRBJ2-5	TGTGCCAGCTCGGGGGAGACCCAGTACTTC	CASSGETQYF